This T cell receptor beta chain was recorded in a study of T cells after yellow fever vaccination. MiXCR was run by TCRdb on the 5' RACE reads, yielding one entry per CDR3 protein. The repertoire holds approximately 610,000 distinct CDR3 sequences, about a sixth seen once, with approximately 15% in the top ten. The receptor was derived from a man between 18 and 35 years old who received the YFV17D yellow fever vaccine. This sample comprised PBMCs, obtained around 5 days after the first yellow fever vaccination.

CDR3 nucleotide sequence: TGTGCCAGCAGCAAAGAGGGACCCAGGGTCCGTCAGCCCCAGCATTTT. Translated: CASSKEGPRVRQPQHF. The chain joins TRBV21-1 to TRBJ1-5; TRBD1 is taken as the D call from the table, unchecked against the DNA. TRBV21-1 is a pseudogene locus. The CDR3 length is 16 residues.